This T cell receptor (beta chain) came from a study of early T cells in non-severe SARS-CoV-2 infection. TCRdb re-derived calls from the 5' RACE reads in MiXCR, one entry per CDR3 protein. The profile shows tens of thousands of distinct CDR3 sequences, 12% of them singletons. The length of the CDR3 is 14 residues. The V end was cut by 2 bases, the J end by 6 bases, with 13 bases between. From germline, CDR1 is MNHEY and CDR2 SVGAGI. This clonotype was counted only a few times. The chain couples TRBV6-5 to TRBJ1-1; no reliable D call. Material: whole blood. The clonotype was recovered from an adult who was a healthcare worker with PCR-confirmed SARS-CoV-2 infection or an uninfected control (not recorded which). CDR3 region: CASSYRTPRAEAFF. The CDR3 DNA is TGTGCCAGCAGTTACCGAACGCCTAGGGCTGAAGCTTTCTTT.